This T cell receptor (beta chain) was recorded in a study of T cells in Graves' hyperthyroidism and ophthalmopathy. Study-level findings and limits: Researchers found most expanded thyroid clonotypes above 0.001 in blood as well.

V lost 1 base, J lost 0 bases, and 4 bases lay in between. In germline, CDR1 is SGHVS, CDR2 FQNEAQ. There are 14 residues in the CDR3. Amplification targeted TCR beta CDR3 regions from RNA transcripts. The primer set for the first-round RT-PCR of the TCR CDR3 was HTBI. TCRdb itself ran the multiplex PCR reads through MiXCR, one entry per CDR3 protein. The data hold hundreds of thousands of distinct CDR3 sequences, with 20% to 25% observed a single time. Under 3 months was the duration of disease in ophthalmopathy patients, who also had a Clinical Activity Score of at least 3 and a NOSPECS grade of at least 4. On this clonotype: Its antigen is not identified.

This rearrangement joins TRBV7-8 to TRBJ2-4; D uncertain. This TCR was sampled from a man aged 30 to 39 with Graves' ophthalmopathy. Sequencing was performed on blood. Here the CDR3 reads CASSLGVAKNIQYF. DNA for the CDR3: TGTGCCAGCAGCTTAGGAGTAGCCAAAAACATTCAGTACTTC.